This TCR beta chain comes out of a study of cytomegalovirus exposure and HLA in healthy donors. This clone has just one count. No antigen is known for it. Broader study findings: Subsequent analysis found a tendency for first-cohort TCR clusters to co-occur within the 120 validation repertoires. Reportedly, cytomegalovirus status was diagnosed with high sensitivity and specificity. Listed as cytomegalovirus-associated were 150 to 200 TCR beta chains.

An approximately 120-subject validation cohort, separate from the 666-subject first cohort, supplied the donors. Using immunoSEQ multiplex PCR, the repertoire was profiled, and TCRdb retains in-frame clones only, with some absent. Among about 100,000 clones, approximately 94% were seen once, and the ten largest hold approximately 0.67%. The clonotype originates from a young woman in good health and CMV-seronegative. The material sequenced was PBMCs.

Written as DNA, the CDR3 is TGCGCCAGCAGCTTGGATGTCCTGACAGATACGCAGTATTTT. Translation gives CASSLDVLTDTQYF. This chain links TRBV5-1 with TRBJ2-3; D unresolved. This CDR3 comprises 14 residues. Germline CDR1 is SGHRS and CDR2 is YFSETQ. V lost 0 bases, J lost 3 bases, and 8 bases lay in between. The complete variable domain, with remaining parts taken from reference TRBV5-1 and TRBJ2-3, reads KAGVTQTPRYLIKTRGQQVTLSCSPISGHRSVSWYQQTPGQGLQFLFEYFSETQRNKGNFPGRFSGRQFSNSRSEMNVSTLELGDSALYLCASSLDVLTDTQYFGPGTRLTVL.